The entry that follows covers one T cell receptor beta chain sequence. This specimen comes from a study of Ad26.COV2.S vaccination and SARS-CoV-2 variants. Sequenced by immunoSEQ multiplex PCR; TCRdb stores in-frame clones only, minus some. Of some 350,000 clones listed, just over 90% are singletons. V gave up 7 bases and J gave up 7 bases, with 11 bases separating them. Germline-derived CDR1 and CDR2 are LGHNT and FRNRAP. This CDR3 comprises 13 residues. This sequence originates from a human donor who had recovered from COVID-19. This chain uses TRBV12-5 with TRBJ1-6; D call uncertain. Source: peripheral blood, taken after recovery from COVID-19. The CDR3 loop is CASAPTVNSPLHF. DNA for the CDR3: TGTGCTAGTGCCCCGACGGTGAATTCACCCCTCCACTTT.